Following are 15 T cell receptor beta chains from one sample sequenced in a study of identical twins. TCRdb called the 5' RACE reads again in MiXCR, with one record for every CDR3 protein. The sample yields around 510,000 distinct CDR3 sequences, roughly an eighth seen once. The data were also submitted as part of a second study, on yellow fever vaccine responses in identical twins.

Sequencing was performed on CD4+ T cells sorted from blood. Source of these receptors: a woman aged 18-29 years in good health.

This clonotype was counted only a few times. V and J are TRBV6-6 and TRBJ2-2, with D unclear. The V gene lost 11 bases and the J gene lost 6 bases, with 10 bases spanning the gap. This CDR3 contains 11 residues. Germline loops: CDR1 MNHNY, CDR2 SVGAGI (reference sequence). The CDR3 bases are TGTGCCGCAGAGAGAGCCGGGGAGCTGTTTTTT. Encoded protein: CAAERAGELFF.

The V call is TRBV5-1, the J call TRBJ2-6, with D possibly matching TRBD2 (5 bases). CDR1 is SGHRS, CDR2 YFSETQ, per germline. This CDR3 has 15 residues. The V end lost 3 bases, the J end lost 6 bases, and 13 bases lay between the germline ends. This CDR3 reads CASSYPHGEANVLTF. For the CDR3, the DNA is TGCGCCAGCAGCTATCCACACGGGGAGGCCAACGTCCTGACTTTC.

To note about this clonotype: The junction departs from the called germline gene at one end, perhaps through a read error. Here the CDR3 reads CASSQSEYSEQFF. For the CDR3, the DNA is TGCGCCAGCAGCCAGAGCGAATACAGTGAGCAGTTCTTC. V and J are TRBV4-1 and TRBJ2-1; D unclear. This CDR3 has 13 amino acids. Germline CDR1 and CDR2: MGHRA and YSYEKL.

This clonotype was picked up many times. The chain uses TRBV3-1 and TRBJ2-2; possible D gene TRBD2, 5 bases. CDR3 length: 16 amino acids. From germline, CDR1 is LGHDT and CDR2 YNNKEL (reference sequence). V was shortened by 6 bases and J by 4 bases, with 18 bases between the two germline ends. This CDR3 is CASSSAAPRGTGELFF. The CDR3 DNA reads TGTGCCAGCAGTTCAGCGGCCCCACGGGGCACCGGGGAGCTGTTTTTT.

This rearrangement joins TRBV21-1 to TRBJ2-7; the table's D call, TRBD1, has no DNA check behind it. TRBV21-1 has pseudogene status. CDR3 length equals 15 residues. The CDR3 DNA sequence: TGTGCCAGCAGCACCGGGACAGGGGGAATCTACGAGCAGTACTTC. As protein: CASSTGTGGIYEQYF.

This chain connects TRBV2 to TRBJ2-3; 9 nucleotides match TRBD2. The CDR3 runs 14 residues. The ends lost 7 bases at V and 2 bases at J; junction bases unmatched: 4. Germline V CDR1 and CDR2: SNHLY, FYNNEI. CDR3 protein: CASKPGLATDTQYF. In DNA form, the CDR3 reads TGTGCCAGCAAACCGGGACTAGCCACAGATACGCAGTATTTT.

This clonotype was counted many times. V is TRBV11-2 and J is TRBJ2-1; 8 bases match TRBD2. J was trimmed by 1 base and V by 5 bases; bases with no gene match: 10. Germline-derived CDR1 and CDR2 are SGHAT and FQNNGV. This CDR3 is built from 17 residues. The CDR3 coding sequence is TGTGCCAGCAGCCCCCTCGGGAGGGGGGAATCCTACAATGAGCAGTTCTTC. Encoded protein: CASSPLGRGESYNEQFF.

This clonotype has just a few counts. The chain recombines TRBV20-1 with TRBJ2-7; TRBD1 aligns across 7 bases. CDR3 size: 14 residues. J lost 4 bases, V lost 2 bases, and 8 bases had no gene match. Germline values: CDR1 DFQATT, CDR2 SNEGSKA (reference sequence). The CDR3 loop reads CSARSWDSEYEQYF. The CDR3, as DNA: TGCAGTGCTAGATCCTGGGACAGCGAGTACGAGCAGTACTTC.

This clonotype was counted many times. The rearrangement links TRBV12-3 or TRBV12-4 to TRBJ2-1, with D unclear. With 3 bases removed from V and 4 bases from J, the gap between germline ends came to 4 bases. This CDR3 is built from 12 residues. CDR3 sequence: CASSFRYNEQFF. The CDR3 DNA reads TGTGCCAGCAGTTTTCGGTACAATGAGCAGTTCTTC.

This chain joins TRBV5-1 and TRBJ2-3, with D tentatively TRBD2 (6 bases). The CDR3 extends over 15 amino acids. Trimming shortened V by 3 bases and J by 0 bases, and 11 bases separated the two germline ends. CDR1 SGHRS and CDR2 YFSETQ come from the germline V gene. CDR3 amino acids: CASSWDLKSTDTQYF. CDR3 DNA: TGCGCCAGCAGCTGGGACTTAAAAAGCACAGATACGCAGTATTTT.

The rearrangement uses TRBV5-6 and TRBJ2-5; 11 positions agree with TRBD2. CDR3 length equals 15 residues. Germline assignment: CDR1 SGHDT and CDR2 YYEEEE. Germline trimming cut 3 bases from V and 3 bases from J; bases unmatched to any gene: 4. CDR3: CASSSIAGGKETQYF. DNA for the CDR3: TGTGCCAGCAGCTCGATAGCGGGAGGGAAAGAGACCCAGTACTTC.

The rearrangement joins TRBV3-1 to TRBJ1-2, with a weak D call TRBD1 (5 bases). From germline, CDR1 is LGHDT and CDR2 YNNKEL (reference sequence). The V end was cut by 1 base, the J end by 7 bases, with 16 bases between. This CDR3 region has 15 residues. The CDR3 nucleotides are TGTGCCAGCAGCCAAGGCAGTCAGGGCCTCTTTGGCTACACCTTC. As protein: CASSQGSQGLFGYTF.

This clonotype came up a few times. The genes are TRBV11-2 and TRBJ2-7; D is ambiguous. V was clipped by 5 bases and J by 7 bases, with 9 bases between them. The CDR3 covers 11 residues. Germline V gene sequence: CDR1 SGHAT, CDR2 FQNNGV. The CDR3 is CASSPGVEQYF. CDR3 nucleotide sequence: TGTGCCAGCAGCCCCGGTGTGGAGCAGTACTTC. Filled out from reference TRBV11-2 and TRBJ2-7, the complete variable domain reads EAGVAQSPRYKIIEKRQSVAFWCNPISGHATLYWYQQILGQGPKLLIQFQNNGVVDDSQLPKDRFSAERLKGVDSTLKIQPAKLEDSAVYLCASSPGVEQYFGPGTRLTVT.

The chain has TRBV29-1 and TRBJ1-3; D gene unclear. This CDR3 has 14 amino acids. V shed 4 bases and J shed 0 bases, with 10 bases lying between them. From germline, CDR1 is SQVTM and CDR2 ANQGSEA. CDR3 amino acids: CSVVGVPSGNTIYF. Written as DNA, the CDR3 is TGCAGCGTTGTCGGCGTTCCCTCTGGAAACACCATATATTTT.

The V call is TRBV9, the J call TRBJ1-2; no reliable D call. CDR3 length: 12 amino acids. Germline loops: CDR1 SGDLS, CDR2 YYNGEE. V was clipped by 3 bases and J by 3 bases, with 6 bases between them. The CDR3 nucleotides are TGTGCCAGCAGCGACCGCCACTATGGCTACACCTTC. This translates into CASSDRHYGYTF.